This T cell receptor beta chain was identified in a study of T cells in Graves' hyperthyroidism and ophthalmopathy. Study-level information: Peripheral blood samples were taken at initial diagnosis, prior to any treatment. Study-wide findings and caveats: Ophthalmopathy could be told apart from stable hyperthyroidism with a 13 V-J model.

Template material for amplifying TCR beta CDR3 regions consisted of RNA transcripts. During a first-round RT-PCR of the TCR CDR3, the HTBI primer set was used. TCRdb re-derived calls from the multiplex PCR reads in MiXCR, one entry per CDR3 protein. The sample records about 480,000 distinct CDR3 sequences, 13% to 15% being singletons. Germline CDR1 reads KGHSH; CDR2 reads LQKENI. The CDR3 has 14 amino acids. The V end was cut by 1 base, the J end by 1 base, with 6 bases between. In its sample, this clonotype was seen many times. Antigen: not known. The material sequenced was blood. The chain carries TRBV18 and TRBJ2-3; a possible D gene is TRBD1 (6 bases). This receptor was obtained from a woman aged 18-29 years with Graves' hyperthyroidism. CDR3 protein: CASSPQGGTDTQYF. CDR3 sequence (DNA): TGTGCCAGCTCACCACAGGGGGGCACAGATACGCAGTATTTT.